This T cell receptor beta chain was observed in a study of OX40 agonist ivuxolimab in advanced cancers. The CDR3 spans 15 residues. V shed 6 bases and J shed 4 bases, with 18 bases lying between them. Germline V gene data show CDR1 as MNHEY and CDR2 as SVGAGI. Generated by immunoSEQ multiplex PCR, the TCRdb table keeps only in-frame clones and is missing some. This table holds about 76,000 clones, approximately 85% found once. The rearrangement uses TRBV6-5 and TRBJ1-2; the D gene is possibly TRBD1 (6 bases). This receptor was taken from an adult with an advanced solid tumor such as melanoma, head and neck, liver or kidney cancer. The specimen comprised CD4+ or CD8+ T cells sorted from blood, sampled in a trial of the OX40 agonist ivuxolimab. The CDR3 DNA reads as TGTGCCAGCAGGCTAGCACAGGGCGGATCCTATGGCTACACCTTC. Translating gives CASRLAQGGSYGYTF.